The present T cell receptor beta chain was sequenced within a study of response to subunit inactivated influenza vaccine. Notes on the study in general: The authors proposed limited new T cell recruitment per seasonal influenza vaccination.

TCRdb ran MiXCR on the RT-PCR reads and lists one entry per CDR3 protein. Among fewer than 800,000 distinct CDR3 sequences listed, more than 15% were seen once. This clonotype occurred a few times. What it binds is unknown. CDR1 and CDR2 (germline): SGHTA, FQGNSA. Trimming pared 2 bases from V and 5 bases from J, leaving 10 bases between. The CDR3 loop spans 14 amino acids. Sequenced material: PBMCs from blood, taken about 13 days after vaccination. The receptor comes from a man aged 45-65 years who received an inactivated influenza vaccine. This chain joins TRBV7-2 and TRBJ2-1; D unresolved. The CDR3 loop reads CASSLLVSNNEQFF. The CDR3 bases are TGTGCCAGCAGCTTACTCGTATCAAACAATGAGCAGTTCTTC.